These 2 T cell receptor beta chains were all obtained from the same sample, sequenced in a study of cytomegalovirus exposure and HLA in healthy donors. A multiplex PCR was run with 60 Vbeta primers and 13 Jbeta primers. TCRdb's copy holds only in-frame clones and misses some; the assay was immunoSEQ multiplex PCR. The sample holds some 77,000 clones, nearly 80% seen once. The sequenced sample was PBMCs. These TCRs come from a woman between 50 and 59 years old in good health and CMV-seropositive.

The chain is built from TRBV10-3 and TRBJ2-3, with 10 bases that match TRBD1. CDR3 length: 15 amino acids. With V trimmed by 6 bases and J by 4 bases, 7 bases remained unmatched. Germline CDR1 and CDR2: ENHRY and SYGVKD. The CDR3 bases are TGTGCCATCAGGACAGGGGGCGAATCGGCAGATACGCAGTATTTT. Translating it yields CAIRTGGESADTQYF.

The V gene is TRBV6-1, the J gene TRBJ1-6; D is possibly TRBD1 (5 bases). Trimming took off 3 bases at V and 7 bases at J, with 13 bases between the two ends. The CDR3 spans 15 residues. In germline, CDR1 is MNHNS, CDR2 SASEGT. DNA for the CDR3: TGTGCCAGCAGTGATCGACAGACAGAGAATTCACCCCTCCACTTT. Amino acids: CASSDRQTENSPLHF.